This T cell receptor beta chain was recorded in a study of T cell responses to AZD1222 COVID-19 vaccine. Study-wide results and caveats: There were mostly white British donors and more females than males, and clonal diversity was possibly underestimated.

TCRdb's table, derived via immunoSEQ multiplex PCR, lists solely in-frame clones and lacks some. Of approximately 130,000 clones listed, roughly 87% are singletons. The germline V gene has CDR1 WSHSY and CDR2 SAAADI. The CDR3 runs 13 residues. With 8 bases removed from V and 0 bases from J, the gap between germline ends came to 8 bases. Remarks on this clone: The antigen remains unidentified.

V and J are TRBV10-2 and TRBJ2-4; tentative D call: TRBD1 (5 bases). This sequence originates from an adult who received the AZD1222 COVID-19 vaccine. This material consisted of peripheral blood, taken 28 days after the second AZD1222 dose. CDR3 protein: CASATVAKNIQYF. The CDR3 nucleotides read TGCGCCAGCGCGACAGTAGCCAAAAACATTCAGTACTTC.